This paragraph covers one T cell receptor (beta chain) sequence. Its antigen remains unidentified. This sample was taken from a study of T cell responses to AZD1222 COVID-19 vaccine. In the study overall: Second-dose timings of about 4 or about 12 weeks were pooled.

The CDR3 is made up of 13 amino acids. Germline CDR1 ENHRY, CDR2 SYGVKD. The V segment lost 11 bases and the J segment 2 bases; nucleotides outside the gene matches: 6. Overall study results and limits: At 160-218 and 743-854, vaccine-associated CD4 TCRs were dominant, and they spanned spike. Clonal diversity was possibly underestimated, and white British individuals and females predominated among donors. Seropositive AZD1222 recipients at baseline numbered only five or six.

Profiled with immunoSEQ multiplex PCR; TCRdb holds only in-frame clones, not every one. The repertoire has about 120,000 clones, roughly 87% of them found once; the top ten carry 6.5% to 9.5%. The source material was peripheral blood, sampled on day 0 of AZD1222 vaccination. The genes are TRBV10-3 and TRBJ1-2; 9 bases align to TRBD1. The clonotype comes from an adult in good health. CDR3 loop: CAGTGTGNYGYTF. CDR3 in DNA: TGTGCCGGAACCGGGACAGGGAACTATGGCTACACCTTC.